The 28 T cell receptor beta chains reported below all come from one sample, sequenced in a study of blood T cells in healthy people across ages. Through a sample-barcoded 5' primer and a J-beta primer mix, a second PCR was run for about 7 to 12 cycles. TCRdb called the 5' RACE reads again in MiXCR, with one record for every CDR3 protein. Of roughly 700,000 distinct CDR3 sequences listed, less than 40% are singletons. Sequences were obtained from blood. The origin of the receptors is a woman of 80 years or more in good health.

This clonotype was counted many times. The CDR3 coding sequence is TGTGCCAGCAGCTTAATAGCGGGGGTCTACAATGAGCAGTTCTTC. Its translation is CASSLIAGVYNEQFF. V gene TRBV7-9 combines with J gene TRBJ2-1; TRBD2 aligns across 9 bases. This CDR3 comprises 15 residues. J gave up 3 bases and V 2 bases, and 2 bases lay outside the gene matches. CDR1 SEHNR and CDR2 FQNEAQ come from the germline V gene (reference sequence).

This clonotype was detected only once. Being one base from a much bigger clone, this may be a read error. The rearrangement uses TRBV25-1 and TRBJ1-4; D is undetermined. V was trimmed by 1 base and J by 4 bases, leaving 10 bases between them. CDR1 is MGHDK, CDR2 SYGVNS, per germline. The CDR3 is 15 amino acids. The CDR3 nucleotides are TGTGCCAGCAGTGAATTGGCAAGGTTTAATGAAAAACTGTTTTTT. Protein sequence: CASSELARFNEKLFF.

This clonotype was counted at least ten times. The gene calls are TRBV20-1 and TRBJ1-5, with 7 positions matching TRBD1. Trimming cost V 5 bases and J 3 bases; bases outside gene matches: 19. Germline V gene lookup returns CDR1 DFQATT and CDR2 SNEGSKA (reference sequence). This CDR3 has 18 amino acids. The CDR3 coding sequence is TGCAGTGCTGATCCAATCAGGAGGGGACAGAAAGCCAATCAGCCCCAGCATTTT. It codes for CSADPIRRGQKANQPQHF.

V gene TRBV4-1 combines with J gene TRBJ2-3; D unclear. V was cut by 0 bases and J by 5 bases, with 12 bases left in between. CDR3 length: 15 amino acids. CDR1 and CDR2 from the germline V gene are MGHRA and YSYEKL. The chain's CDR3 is CASSQDRTTQDTQYF. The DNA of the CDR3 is TGCGCCAGCAGCCAAGATCGTACAACCCAAGATACGCAGTATTTT.

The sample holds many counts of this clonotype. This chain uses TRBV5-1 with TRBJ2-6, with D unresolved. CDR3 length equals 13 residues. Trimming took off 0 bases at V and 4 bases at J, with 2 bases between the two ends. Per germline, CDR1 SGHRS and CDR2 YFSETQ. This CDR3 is CASSLEGANVLTF. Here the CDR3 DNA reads TGCGCCAGCAGCTTGGAGGGGGCCAACGTCCTGACTTTC.

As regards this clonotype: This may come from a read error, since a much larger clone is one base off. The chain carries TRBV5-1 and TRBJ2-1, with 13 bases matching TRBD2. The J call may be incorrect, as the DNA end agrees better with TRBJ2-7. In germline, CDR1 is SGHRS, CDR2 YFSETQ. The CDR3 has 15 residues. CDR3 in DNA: TGCGCCAGCAGCGCGACTAGCGGGAGGTACAATGAGCAGTACTTC. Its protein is CASSATSGRYNEQYF.

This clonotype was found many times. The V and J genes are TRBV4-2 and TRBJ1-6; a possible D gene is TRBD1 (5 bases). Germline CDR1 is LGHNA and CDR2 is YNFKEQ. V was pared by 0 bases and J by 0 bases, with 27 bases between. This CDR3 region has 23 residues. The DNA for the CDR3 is TGTGCCAGCAGCCAAGACGGGCGGTTTGTAGGGACGGGCTCCGGCTCCTATAATTCACCCCTCCACTTT. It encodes CASSQDGRFVGTGSGSYNSPLHF.

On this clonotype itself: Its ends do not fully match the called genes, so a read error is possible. CDR3 sequence (DNA): TGTCCCAGCAGCTTGGGGGGTCCTGGAAACACCATATATTTT. This translates into CPSSLGGPGNTIYF. V is TRBV5-4 and J is TRBJ1-3; maybe TRBD1 (5 bases). CDR3 length: 14 amino acids. Germline-derived CDR1 and CDR2 are SGHNT and YYREEE (reference sequence). The variable domain in full, completed from reference TRBV5-4 and TRBJ1-3, reads ETGVTQSPTHLIKTRGQQVTLRCSSQSGHNTVSWYQQALGQGPQFIFQYYREEENGRGNFPPRFSGLQFPNYSSELNVNALELDDSALYLCPSSLGGPGNTIYFGEGSWLTVV.

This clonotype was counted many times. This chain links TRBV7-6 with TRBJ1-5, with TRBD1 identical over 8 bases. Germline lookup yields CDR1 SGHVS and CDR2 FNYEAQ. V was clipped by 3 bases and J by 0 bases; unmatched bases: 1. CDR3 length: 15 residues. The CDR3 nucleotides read TGTGCCAGCAGCTTGACAGGGGATAGCAATCAGCCCCAGCATTTT. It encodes CASSLTGDSNQPQHF.

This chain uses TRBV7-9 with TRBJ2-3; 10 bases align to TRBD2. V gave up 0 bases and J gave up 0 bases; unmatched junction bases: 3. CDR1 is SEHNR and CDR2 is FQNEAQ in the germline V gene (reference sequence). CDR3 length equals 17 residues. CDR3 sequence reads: CASSLALTSGSTDTQYF. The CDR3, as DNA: TGTGCCAGCAGCTTAGCATTGACTAGCGGGAGCACAGATACGCAGTATTTT.

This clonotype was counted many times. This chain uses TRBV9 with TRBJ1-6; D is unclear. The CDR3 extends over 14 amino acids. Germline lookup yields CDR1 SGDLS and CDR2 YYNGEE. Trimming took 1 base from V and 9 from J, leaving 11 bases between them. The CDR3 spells CASSVSGGASPLHF. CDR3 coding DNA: TGTGCCAGCAGCGTATCGGGCGGAGCTTCACCCCTCCACTTT.

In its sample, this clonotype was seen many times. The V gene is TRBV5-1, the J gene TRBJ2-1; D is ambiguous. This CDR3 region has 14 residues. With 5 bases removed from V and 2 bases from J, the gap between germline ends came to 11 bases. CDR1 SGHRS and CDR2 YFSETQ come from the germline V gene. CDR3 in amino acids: CASSESVPYNEQFF. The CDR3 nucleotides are TGCGCCAGCAGTGAGTCAGTTCCCTACAATGAGCAGTTCTTC.

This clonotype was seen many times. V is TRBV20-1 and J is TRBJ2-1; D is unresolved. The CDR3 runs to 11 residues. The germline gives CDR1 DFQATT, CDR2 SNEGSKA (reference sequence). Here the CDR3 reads CRAGGGNEQFF. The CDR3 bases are TGCAGAGCTGGCGGTGGCAATGAGCAGTTCTTC.

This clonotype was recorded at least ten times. This chain's CDR3 is CASTGGFAYEQYF. The CDR3 coding sequence is TGTGCCAGCACGGGGGGGTTTGCCTACGAGCAGTACTTC. This chain links TRBV2 with TRBJ2-7; 8 nucleotides align to TRBD2. The CDR3 loop spans 13 amino acids. V lost 7 bases, J lost 2 bases, and 4 bases stayed unmatched. The germline gives CDR1 SNHLY, CDR2 FYNNEI.

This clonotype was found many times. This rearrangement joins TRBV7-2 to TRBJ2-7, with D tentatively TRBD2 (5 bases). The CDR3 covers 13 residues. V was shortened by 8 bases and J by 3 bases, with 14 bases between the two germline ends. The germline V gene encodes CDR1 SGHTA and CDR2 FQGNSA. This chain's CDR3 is CASGGTNDYEQYF. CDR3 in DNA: TGTGCCAGCGGAGGAACTAATGACTACGAGCAGTACTTC.

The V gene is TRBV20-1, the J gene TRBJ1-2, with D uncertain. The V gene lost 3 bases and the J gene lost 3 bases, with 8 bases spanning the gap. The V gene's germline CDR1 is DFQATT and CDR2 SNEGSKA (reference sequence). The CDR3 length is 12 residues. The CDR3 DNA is TGCAGTGCTAGTCTGGAGGACTATGGCTACACCTTC. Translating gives CSASLEDYGYTF.

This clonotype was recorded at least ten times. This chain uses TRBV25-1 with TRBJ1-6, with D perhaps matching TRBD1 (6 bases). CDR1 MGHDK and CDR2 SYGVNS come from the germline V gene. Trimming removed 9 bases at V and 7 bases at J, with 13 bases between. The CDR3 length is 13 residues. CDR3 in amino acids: CASSGAGNSPLHF. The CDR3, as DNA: TGTGCCAGTTCGGGGGCAGGAAATTCACCCCTCCACTTT.

CDR3 sequence reads: CASSSMGGDRVGDEQFF. In DNA, the CDR3 is TGTGCCAGCAGCTCTATGGGCGGGGACAGGGTGGGCGATGAGCAGTTCTTC. The chain combines TRBV7-9 with TRBJ2-1; TRBD1 agrees at 9 bases. The germline CDR1 and CDR2 sequences are SEHNR and FQNEAQ (reference sequence). This CDR3 spans 17 amino acids. With 4 bases clipped from V and 8 bases from J, the junction kept 15 bases outside the gene matches.

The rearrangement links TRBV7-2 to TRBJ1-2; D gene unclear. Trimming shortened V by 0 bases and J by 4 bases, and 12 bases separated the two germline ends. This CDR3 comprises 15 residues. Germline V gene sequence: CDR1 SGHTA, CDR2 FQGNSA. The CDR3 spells CASSLAPMVIYGYTF. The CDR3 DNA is TGTGCCAGCAGCTTAGCCCCCATGGTAATCTATGGCTACACCTTC.

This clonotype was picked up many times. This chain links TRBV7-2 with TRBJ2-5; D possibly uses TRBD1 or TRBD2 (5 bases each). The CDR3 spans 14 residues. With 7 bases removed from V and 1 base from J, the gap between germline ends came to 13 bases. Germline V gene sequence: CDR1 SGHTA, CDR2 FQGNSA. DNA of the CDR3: TGTGCCAGCAAAGAGGGGCCAGCCCAAGAGACCCAGTACTTC. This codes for CASKEGPAQETQYF.

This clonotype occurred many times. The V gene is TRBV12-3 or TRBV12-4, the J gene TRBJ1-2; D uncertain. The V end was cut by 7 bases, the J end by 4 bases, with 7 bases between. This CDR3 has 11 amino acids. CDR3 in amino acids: CASNGPYGYTF. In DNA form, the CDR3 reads TGTGCCAGCAATGGGCCCTATGGCTACACCTTC.

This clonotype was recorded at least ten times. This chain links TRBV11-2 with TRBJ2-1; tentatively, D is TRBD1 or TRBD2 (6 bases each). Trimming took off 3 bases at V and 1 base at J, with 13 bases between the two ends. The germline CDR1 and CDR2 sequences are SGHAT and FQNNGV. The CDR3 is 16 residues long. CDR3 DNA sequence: TGTGCCAGCAGCTTCGCCGGGGGCCCGTCCTACAATGAGCAGTTCTTC. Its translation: CASSFAGGPSYNEQFF.

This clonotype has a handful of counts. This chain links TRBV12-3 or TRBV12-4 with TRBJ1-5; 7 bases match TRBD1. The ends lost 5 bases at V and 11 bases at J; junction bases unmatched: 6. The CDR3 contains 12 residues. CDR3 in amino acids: CASSPRGIAQHF. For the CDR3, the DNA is TGTGCCAGCAGTCCCAGGGGGATAGCCCAGCATTTT.

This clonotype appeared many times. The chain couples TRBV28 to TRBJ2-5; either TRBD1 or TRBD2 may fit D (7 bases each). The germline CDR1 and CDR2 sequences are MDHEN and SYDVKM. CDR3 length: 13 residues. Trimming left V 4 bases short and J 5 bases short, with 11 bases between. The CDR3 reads CASSSGGAETQYF. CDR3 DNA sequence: TGTGCCAGCAGTTCAGGGGGGGCGGAGACCCAGTACTTC.

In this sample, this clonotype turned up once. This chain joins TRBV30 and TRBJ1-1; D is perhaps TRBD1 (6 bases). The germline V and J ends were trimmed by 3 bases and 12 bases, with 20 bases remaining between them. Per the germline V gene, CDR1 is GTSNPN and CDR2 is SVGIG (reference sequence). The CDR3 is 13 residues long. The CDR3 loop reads CAWSPQLQGITFF. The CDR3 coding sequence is TGTGCCTGGAGCCCACAGCTACAGGGAATAACTTTCTTT.

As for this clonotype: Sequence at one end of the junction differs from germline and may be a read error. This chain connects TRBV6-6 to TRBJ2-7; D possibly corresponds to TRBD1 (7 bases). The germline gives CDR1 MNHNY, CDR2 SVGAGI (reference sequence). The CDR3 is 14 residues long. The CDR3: CAGSYSGGPAEQYF. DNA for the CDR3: TGTGCCGGCAGTTACTCAGGGGGGCCGGCCGAGCAGTACTTC.

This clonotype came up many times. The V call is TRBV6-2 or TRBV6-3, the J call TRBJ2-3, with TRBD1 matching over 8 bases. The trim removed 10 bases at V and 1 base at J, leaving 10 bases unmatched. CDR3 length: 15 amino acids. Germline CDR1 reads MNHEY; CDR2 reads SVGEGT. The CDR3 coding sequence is TGTGCCACCCTGGACAGGGTGTGGGGCACAGATACGCAGTATTTT. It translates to CATLDRVWGTDTQYF.

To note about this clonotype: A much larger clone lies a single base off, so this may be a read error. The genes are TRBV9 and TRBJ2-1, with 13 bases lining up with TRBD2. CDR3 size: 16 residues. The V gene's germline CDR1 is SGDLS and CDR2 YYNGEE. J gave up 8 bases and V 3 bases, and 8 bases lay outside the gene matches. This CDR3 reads CASSGLTSGGCYEQFF. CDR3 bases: TGTGCCAGCAGCGGTCTGACTAGCGGGGGGTGTTATGAGCAGTTCTTC.